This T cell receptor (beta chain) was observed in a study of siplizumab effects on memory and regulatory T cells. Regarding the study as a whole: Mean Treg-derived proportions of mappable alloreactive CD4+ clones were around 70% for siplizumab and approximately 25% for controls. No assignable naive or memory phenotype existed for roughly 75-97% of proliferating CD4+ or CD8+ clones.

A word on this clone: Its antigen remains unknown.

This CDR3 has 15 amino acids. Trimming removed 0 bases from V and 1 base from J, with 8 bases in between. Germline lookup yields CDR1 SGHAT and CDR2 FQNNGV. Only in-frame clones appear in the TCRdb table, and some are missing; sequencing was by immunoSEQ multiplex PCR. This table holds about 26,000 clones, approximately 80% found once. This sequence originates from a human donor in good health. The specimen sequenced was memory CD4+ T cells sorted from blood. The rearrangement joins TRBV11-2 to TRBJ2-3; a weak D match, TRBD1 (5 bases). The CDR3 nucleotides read TGTGCCAGCAGCTTAGATACCAGGGGCACAGATACGCAGTATTTT. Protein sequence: CASSLDTRGTDTQYF.